This is a list of T cell receptor beta chains from one sample in a study of technical replicates of blood from a few donors. Repertoires were generated with immunoSEQ multiplex PCR, while TCRdb's copy carries only in-frame clones and drops some. The sample records around 84,000 clones, about 92% being singletons. Material: T cells isolated from PBMCs. The receptors here all came from a human donor in good health. Each CDR3 is given with its conserved first and last residue. The D gene is left open where the match is weak. Size tells how often a clone was seen (once, few, many) or the class of an expanded clone, and some rows leave it out.

V	size	J	D	DNA	CDR3
TRBV4-1	-	TRBJ2-3	-	TGCGCCAGCAGCCAAAGCGGGCCTTTGGGTTATACGCAGTATTTT	CASSQSGPLGYTQYF
TRBV5-1	-	TRBJ2-5	-	TGCGCCAGCAGCTTGGCTGATGGGAGAGAGACCCAGTACTTC	CASSLADGRETQYF
TRBV4-1	-	TRBJ1-5	-	TGCGCCAGCAGCCAAGAATACGGGATTCAGCCCCAGCATTTT	CASSQEYGIQPQHF
TRBV5-1	-	TRBJ2-7	-	TGCGCCAGCAGCTTAGGGGCCGCGGGGAGCTCCTACGAGCAGTACTTC	CASSLGAAGSSYEQYF
TRBV7-9	-	TRBJ1-3	-	TGTGCCAGCAGTGCCGCAGGGGTTGGAAACACCATATATTTT	CASSAAGVGNTIYF
TRBV28	-	TRBJ2-3	-	TGTGCCAGCAGTTTCGTCGGGAGTTCAGATACGCAGTATTTT	CASSFVGSSDTQYF
TRBV5-1	-	TRBJ2-2	TRBD2	TGCGTCAGCAGCTTCGGAGGGAGGGCCGATACCGGGGAGCTGTTTTTT	CVSSFGGRADTGELFF
TRBV7-9	-	TRBJ2-7	-	TGTGCCAGCAGCACCGGACAGTACGAGCAGTACTTC	CASSTGQYEQYF
TRBV6-6	-	TRBJ1-2	TRBD1	TGTGCCAGCAGTGTGGACAGGACCTATGGCTACACCTTC	CASSVDRTYGYTF
TRBV5-4	-	TRBJ2-7	-	TGTGCCAGCAGCCCGGGACAAAACTCCTACGAGCAGTACTTC	CASSPGQNSYEQYF
TRBV9	-	TRBJ1-2	TRBD1	TGTGCCAGCAGCTCCTACGGACAGGTTAGCTATGGCTACACCTTC	CASSSYGQVSYGYTF
TRBV27	-	TRBJ2-1	-	TGTGCCAGCAGTTTGTCCTCCGGGACACAGGGTGGGAGCTCCTACAATGAGCAGTTCTTC	CASSLSSGTQGGSSYNEQFF
TRBV25-1	-	TRBJ1-1	-	TGTGCCAGCAGTGAATCAGAGAACACTGAAGCTTTCTTT	CASSESENTEAFF
TRBV28	-	TRBJ1-2	-	TGTGCCTCCCATGTGGGGGGTGCCTATGGCTACACCTTC	CASHVGGAYGYTF
TRBV6-5	once	TRBJ2-2	-	TGTGCCAGCAGTTACTCGGTTTCGTCAGTTCCCGGGGAGCTGTTTTTT	CASSYSVSSVPGELFF
TRBV10-3	-	TRBJ2-1	TRBD2	TGTGCCATCAGTGAGTCGATTAGAAGCGGGGGGGACAATGAGCAGTTCTTC	CAISESIRSGGDNEQFF
TRBV7-9	-	TRBJ1-2	-	TGTGCCAGCAGCTTAGCCGGGGGGGCGCGGGGCTATGGCTACACCTTC	CASSLAGGARGYGYTF
TRBV2	-	TRBJ1-6	-	TGTGCCAGCGGGGAGGACGGGAATAATTCACCCCTCCACTTT	CASGEDGNNSPLHF
TRBV5-5	-	TRBJ2-7	TRBD2	TGTGCCAGCAGTCCGACTAGCGGGAGGTACGAGCAGTACTTC	CASSPTSGRYEQYF
TRBV7-2	-	TRBJ2-3	-	TGTGCCAGCAGCCTCCCATCGGACAGTCGAGAACATACGCAGTATTTT	CASSLPSDSREHTQYF
TRBV6-5	-	TRBJ2-7	-	TGTGCCACCATCGCGACAGACACTTACGAGCAGTACTTC	CATIATDTYEQYF
TRBV28	-	TRBJ1-2	TRBD1	TGTGCCAGCAGTCCGACAGGGCGTCTCGGCTACACCTTC	CASSPTGRLGYTF
TRBV11-3	-	TRBJ2-1	-	TGTGCCAGCAGTTCCCAGGGCAATGAGCAGTTCTTC	CASSSQGNEQFF
TRBV11-2	once	TRBJ2-3	-	TGTGCCAGCAGCTCCCAAAAAGATACGCAGTATTTT	CASSSQKDTQYF
TRBV2	-	TRBJ2-7	-	TGTGCCAGCAGTCTAACCGGGAACCCCTACGAGCAGTACTTC	CASSLTGNPYEQYF
TRBV21-1	-	TRBJ1-1	-	TGTGCCAGCAGTTCCTTCGTAGCTATTCGCACTGAAGCTTTCTTT	CASSSFVAIRTEAFF
TRBV18	-	TRBJ2-1	-	TGTGCCAGCTCACCACTTGGGGACACTTTCTACAATGAGCAGTTCTTC	CASSPLGDTFYNEQFF
TRBV21-1	-	TRBJ1-2	-	TGTGCCAGCAGCAAAACCGAAACCCAGGGGAACTATGGCTACACCTTC	CASSKTETQGNYGYTF
TRBV5-1	-	TRBJ2-2	TRBD2	TGCGCCAGCAGCCCGGGACTAGCGGGAGGGCCGAACACCGGGGAGCTGTTTTTT	CASSPGLAGGPNTGELFF
TRBV7-6	-	TRBJ1-1	-	TGTGCCAGCAGCTTAGCCGGGACACTGAACACTGAAGCTTTCTTT	CASSLAGTLNTEAFF
TRBV28	-	TRBJ2-7	TRBD1	TGTGCCAGCAGTTTTGGGACAGGGCTGGACGAGCAGTACTTC	CASSFGTGLDEQYF
TRBV29-1	-	TRBJ1-2	-	TGCAGCGTGGGGCGGGCAGGGGAAGACTTCTTC	CSVGRAGEDFF
TRBV2	-	TRBJ2-2	-	TGTGCCAGCAGGGTGTTAAACACGAACACCGGGGAGCTGTTTTTT	CASRVLNTNTGELFF
TRBV5-1	-	TRBJ1-3	-	TGCGCCAGCAGCTTGGGCGTCGGACAATCTGGAAACACCATATATTTT	CASSLGVGQSGNTIYF
TRBV9	-	TRBJ1-1	-	TGTGCCAGCAGCGTAGGGAGAGGTGAAGCTTTCTTT	CASSVGRGEAFF
TRBV6-5	once	TRBJ2-3	TRBD2	TGTGCCAGCAGTTACCAAAGCGGGGGTCTCACAGATACGCAGTATTTT	CASSYQSGGLTDTQYF
TRBV6-4	-	TRBJ2-1	-	TGTGCCAGCAGTGACTCGGAGGATAGCTCCTACAATGAGCAGTTCTTC	CASSDSEDSSYNEQFF
TRBV7-8	-	TRBJ2-7	TRBD1	TGTGCCAGCAGCTTAACAGGGGGACGCTACGAGCAGTACTTC	CASSLTGGRYEQYF
TRBV10-2	-	TRBJ1-4	-	TGCGCCAGCAGTGAGATGCAGGGCGGAGAAAAACTGTTTTTT	CASSEMQGGEKLFF
TRBV27	-	TRBJ1-5	TRBD1	TGTGCCAGCGCCCGACAGGGTTTAGCGCCCCAGCATTTT	CASARQGLAPQHF